This entry describes one T cell receptor beta chain. What antigen it recognizes has not been identified. No base quality values were provided; no much bigger clone lies one nucleotide off. TCRbeta CDR3 regions were amplified from genomic DNA by means of the immunoSEQ Assay, a bias-controlled multiplex PCR. For the original study's pipeline: The number of nucleated cells in each sample was estimated by amplification of reference gene primers within the assay. To quantify the absolute abundance of each unique TCRbeta CDR3 rearrangement, sequence reads were collapsed and filtered. For each sample, productive Simpson clonality was calculated by taking the square root of Simpson's diversity index across productive rearrangements. Imported from immuneACCESS, the table was reduced by TCRdb to in-frame sequences with V and J called. These copies leave out some clones; in studies compared against another copy, an unresolved V gene accounts for under half, and the cause of the remainder is not known. The DNA was the basis for D and trimming; V, J and clone size are from that table. The table for this sample lists a few hundred thousand clones; around 84% of them were counted only once. The ten largest clones capture over 4% of the sample.

The data are from a study of blood T cell repertoires in COVID-19 (dated by TCRdb to 2020 to 2021). Broadly, across the study: Collaborator samples came from the United States, Italy and Spain and covered acute and convalescent phases of COVID-19. The prospective study material was composed of cDNA or gDNA derived from T cells, B-cell-depleted T cells, or PBMCs. Deeply sampled blood TCRbeta repertoires from subjects exposed to, actively infected with, or recovered from COVID-19 were included in the dataset. The repertoires were released in a freely available public database meant as a resource for research on the immune response to SARS-CoV-2. Samples were obtained from the ongoing ImmuneRACE study (first 160 participants) and from over 1,000 subjects provided by 6 global collaborators. The sample metadata nearly always contained a de-identified subject ID, COVID-19 status, age in years and sex. Where available, HLA class I and class II types were taken from metadata supplied by the sample provider and were not determined by assay-based typing. The full study reports these points: The amount of clinical and demographic metadata varied by source and participant and was provided uncurated.

Enrolling through a virtual design, the prospective study's participants ranged in age from roughly 18 to 100 years and lived across some 23 United States geographic areas. In the prospective study, cohorts were assigned on the basis of participant-reported clinical history obtained from a screening survey and a study questionnaire. In the prospective study, whole blood, serum and a nasopharyngeal or oropharyngeal swab were collected from each participant by mobile phlebotomists. Prospective study participants could optionally give additional blood draws and questionnaires over an approximately 2-month period. Before DNA extraction, prospective study blood samples were shipped either frozen or at room temperature. From a lookup of the germline V gene, CDR1 and CDR2 are LGHNA and YNFKEQ. The CDR3 contains 15 residues, cysteine and phenylalanine counted. CDR3 DNA is the only sequence kept; it has 45 bases, read in frame from the first base. A distance of 9 bases separates the germline ends of V and J, which lose 1 base and 0 bases respectively.

This clonotype was sampled from a man aged 30-40 years with acute COVID-19. The sequence is built from TRBV4-2 and TRBJ2-5, with TRBD2 as a weak D call on 5 bases. Material for sequencing was PBMCs or T cells enriched from blood (not recorded which). The base sequence is TGTGCCAGCAGCCAAGTTTGGACTTACCAAGAGACCCAGTACTTC. Its translation reads: CASSQVWTYQETQYF.